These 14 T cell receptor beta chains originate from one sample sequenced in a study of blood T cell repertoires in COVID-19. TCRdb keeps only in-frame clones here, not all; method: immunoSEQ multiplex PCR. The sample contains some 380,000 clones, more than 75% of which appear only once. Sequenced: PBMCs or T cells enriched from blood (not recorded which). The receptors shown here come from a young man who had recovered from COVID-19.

The CDR3 reads CASSLDRLYGYTF. CDR3 nucleotide sequence: TGTGCCAGCAGCCTGGACAGGCTCTATGGCTACACCTTC. The chain has TRBV5-8 and TRBJ1-2, with TRBD1 identical over 7 bases. Germline V gives CDR1 SGHTS, CDR2 YDEGEE. V shed 4 bases, J shed 4 bases, and the junction held 4 bases outside the gene matches. This CDR3 spans 13 amino acids.

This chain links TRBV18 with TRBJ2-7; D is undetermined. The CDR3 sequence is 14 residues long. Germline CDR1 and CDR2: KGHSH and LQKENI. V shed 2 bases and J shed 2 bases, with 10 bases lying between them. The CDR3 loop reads CASSPSTSTYEQYF. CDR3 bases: TGTGCCAGCTCACCATCGACAAGTACCTACGAGCAGTACTTC.

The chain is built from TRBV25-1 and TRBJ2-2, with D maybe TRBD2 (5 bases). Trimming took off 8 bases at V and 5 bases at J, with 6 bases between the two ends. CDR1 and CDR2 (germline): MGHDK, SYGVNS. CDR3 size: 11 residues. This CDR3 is CASGGTGELFF. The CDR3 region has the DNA TGTGCCAGCGGCGGGACCGGGGAGCTGTTTTTT.

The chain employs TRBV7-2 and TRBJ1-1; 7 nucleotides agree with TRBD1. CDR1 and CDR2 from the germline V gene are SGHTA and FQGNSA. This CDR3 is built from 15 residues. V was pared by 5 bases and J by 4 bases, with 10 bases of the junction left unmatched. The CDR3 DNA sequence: TGTGCCAGCAGCCCCCACAGGGGCCGAAGCACTGAAGCTTTCTTT. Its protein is CASSPHRGRSTEAFF. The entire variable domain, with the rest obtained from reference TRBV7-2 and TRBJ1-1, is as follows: GAGVSQSPSNKVTEKGKDVELRCDPISGHTALYWYRQSLGQGLEFLIYFQGNSAPDKSGLPSDRFSAERTGGSVSTLTIQRTQQEDSAVYLCASSPHRGRSTEAFFGQGTRLTVV.

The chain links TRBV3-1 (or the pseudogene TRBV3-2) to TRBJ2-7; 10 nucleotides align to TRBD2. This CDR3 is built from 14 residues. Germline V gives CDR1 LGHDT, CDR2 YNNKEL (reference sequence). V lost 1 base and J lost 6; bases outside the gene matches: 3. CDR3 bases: TGTGCCAGCAGCCAAGCCCTAGCGGGGGCCGAGCAGTACTTC. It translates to CASSQALAGAEQYF.

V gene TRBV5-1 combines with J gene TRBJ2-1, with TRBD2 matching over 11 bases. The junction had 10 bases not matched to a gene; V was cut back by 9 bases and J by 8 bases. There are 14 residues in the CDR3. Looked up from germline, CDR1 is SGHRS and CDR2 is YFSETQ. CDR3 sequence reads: CATQTGTSGHEQFF. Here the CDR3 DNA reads TGCGCCACCCAGACGGGGACTAGCGGCCATGAGCAGTTCTTC.

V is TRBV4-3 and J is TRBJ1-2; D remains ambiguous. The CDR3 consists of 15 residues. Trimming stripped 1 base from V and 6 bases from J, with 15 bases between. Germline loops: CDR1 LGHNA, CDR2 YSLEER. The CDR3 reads CASSQVWRREDGYTF. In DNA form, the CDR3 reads TGCGCCAGCAGCCAAGTGTGGCGTCGGGAGGATGGCTACACCTTC.

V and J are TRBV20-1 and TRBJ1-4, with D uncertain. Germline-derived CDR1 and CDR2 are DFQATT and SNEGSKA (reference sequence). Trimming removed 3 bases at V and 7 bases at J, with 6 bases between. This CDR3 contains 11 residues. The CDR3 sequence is CSARVGEKLFF. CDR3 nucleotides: TGCAGTGCTAGGGTCGGTGAAAAACTGTTTTTT.

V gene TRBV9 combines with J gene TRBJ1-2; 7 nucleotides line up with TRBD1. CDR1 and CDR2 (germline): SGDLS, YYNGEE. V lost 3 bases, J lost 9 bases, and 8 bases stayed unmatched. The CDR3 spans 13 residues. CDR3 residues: CASSGGQPPSYTF. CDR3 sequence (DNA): TGTGCCAGCAGCGGGGGACAGCCACCAAGCTACACCTTC.

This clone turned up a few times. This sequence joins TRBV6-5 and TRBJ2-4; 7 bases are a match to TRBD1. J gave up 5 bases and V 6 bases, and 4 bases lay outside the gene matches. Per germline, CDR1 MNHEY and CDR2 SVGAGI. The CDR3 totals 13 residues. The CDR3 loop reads CASRGTAENIQYF. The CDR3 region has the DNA TGTGCCAGCAGAGGGACAGCTGAAAACATTCAGTACTTC.

The CDR3 sequence: CASSLATITYSNQPQHF. CDR3 coding DNA: TGTGCCAGCAGCTTGGCCACGATCACTTATAGCAATCAGCCCCAGCATTTT. The chain is built from TRBV5-5 and TRBJ1-5; D gene uncertain. Germline-derived CDR1 and CDR2 are SGHKS and YYEKEE (reference sequence). With 0 bases removed from V and 0 bases from J, the gap between germline ends came to 13 bases. The CDR3 is 17 amino acids.

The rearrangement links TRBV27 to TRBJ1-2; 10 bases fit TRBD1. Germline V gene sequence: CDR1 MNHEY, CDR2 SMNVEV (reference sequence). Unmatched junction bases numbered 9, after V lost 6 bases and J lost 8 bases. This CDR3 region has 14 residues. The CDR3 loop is CASRDRQGARGYTF. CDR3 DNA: TGTGCCAGCAGGGATCGACAGGGGGCTAGGGGCTACACCTTC.

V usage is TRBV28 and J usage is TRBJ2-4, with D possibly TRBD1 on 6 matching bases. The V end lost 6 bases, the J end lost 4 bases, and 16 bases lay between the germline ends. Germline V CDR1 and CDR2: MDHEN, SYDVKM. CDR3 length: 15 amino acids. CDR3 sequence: CASSPLGAAKNIQYF. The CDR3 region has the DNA TGTGCCAGCAGCCCCCTGGGGGCAGCTAAAAACATTCAGTACTTC. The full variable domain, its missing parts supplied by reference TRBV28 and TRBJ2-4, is DVKVTQSSRYLVKRTGEKVFLECVQDMDHENMFWYRQDPGLGLRLIYFSYDVKMKEKGDIPEGYSVSREKKERFSLILESASTNQTSMYLCASSPLGAAKNIQYFGAGTRLSVL.

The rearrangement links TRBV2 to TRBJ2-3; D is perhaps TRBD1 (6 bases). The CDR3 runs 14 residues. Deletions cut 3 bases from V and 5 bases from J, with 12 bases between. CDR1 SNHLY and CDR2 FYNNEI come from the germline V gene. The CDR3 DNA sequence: TGTGCCAGCAGTGAGAAGGGGGATAGAGATACGCAGTATTTT. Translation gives CASSEKGDRDTQYF. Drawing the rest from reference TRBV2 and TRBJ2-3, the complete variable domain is EPEVTQTPSHQVTQMGQEVILRCVPISNHLYFYWYRQILGQKVEFLVSFYNNEISEKSEIFDDQFSVERPDGSNFTLKIRSTKLEDSAMYFCASSEKGDRDTQYFGPGTRLTVL.